What follows are 21 T cell receptor beta chains derived from one specimen sequenced in a study of T cell responses to AZD1222 COVID-19 vaccine. TCRdb's table, derived via immunoSEQ multiplex PCR, lists solely in-frame clones and lacks some. Among about 160,000 clones listed, approximately 88% were seen once. Here the sequenced sample was peripheral blood, taken 28 days after the second AZD1222 dose. These receptors came from an adult who received the AZD1222 COVID-19 vaccine.

The CDR3 loop is CASSQAKDRVYGYTF. CDR3 sequence (DNA): TGTGCCAGCAGCCAGGCTAAGGACAGGGTCTATGGCTACACCTTC. The gene calls are TRBV4-2 and TRBJ1-2, with 8 bases identical to TRBD1. The CDR3 is made up of 15 amino acids. Looked up from germline, CDR1 is LGHNA and CDR2 is YNFKEQ. Losses at the gene ends were 3 bases for V and 4 bases for J; bases not matched to a gene: 7.

The V gene is TRBV5-1, the J gene TRBJ2-7; tentative D call: TRBD2 (6 bases). In germline, CDR1 is SGHRS, CDR2 YFSETQ. The CDR3 consists of 14 residues. Trimming removed 1 base from V and 5 bases from J, with 13 bases in between. CDR3 loop: CASSLTGDLHEQYF. The CDR3 nucleotides read TGCGCCAGCAGCTTGACGGGGGATTTACACGAGCAGTACTTC.

The chain joins TRBV27 to TRBJ2-2, with D possibly matching TRBD2 (6 bases). Trimming took off 5 bases at V and 4 bases at J, with 14 bases between the two ends. Germline-derived CDR1 and CDR2 are MNHEY and SMNVEV (reference sequence). CDR3 length: 15 amino acids. The CDR3 sequence: CASSPTREGTGELFF. CDR3 coding DNA: TGTGCCAGCAGTCCGACTAGAGAGGGCACCGGGGAGCTGTTTTTT.

The CDR3 here is CSVGRTERYGYTF. For the CDR3, the DNA is TGCAGCGTTGGGAGGACCGAGAGGTATGGCTACACCTTC. J is TRBJ1-2 and V is TRBV29-1, with D unresolved. V lost 4 bases, J lost 5 bases, and 14 bases lay in between. The CDR3 sequence is 13 residues long. Per germline, CDR1 SQVTM and CDR2 ANQGSEA.

This sequence joins TRBV18 and TRBJ1-1, with 7 bases fitting TRBD1. The CDR3 length is 17 residues. V shed 1 base and J 1 base; nucleotides not matched to a gene: 9. CDR1 is KGHSH and CDR2 is LQKENI in the germline V gene. CDR3 DNA sequence: TGTGCCAGCTCACCACTCCAATTGACAGGGAAGAACACTGAAGCTTTCTTT. This gives the protein CASSPLQLTGKNTEAFF.

In this sample, this clone turned up a few times. The V and J genes are TRBV18 and TRBJ1-4, with D unclear. CDR1 is KGHSH and CDR2 is LQKENI in the germline V gene. V was pared by 6 bases and J by 5 bases, with 19 bases between. CDR3 length: 16 residues. CDR3: CASSGVSGSRNEKLFF. The CDR3 bases are TGTGCCAGCTCTGGAGTATCCGGCAGCCGAAATGAAAAACTGTTTTTT.

V usage is TRBV6-5 and J usage is TRBJ2-2, with D perhaps TRBD1 (5 bases). Trimming removed 6 bases at V and 6 bases at J, with 17 bases between. The CDR3 runs to 15 residues. CDR1 and CDR2 from the germline V gene are MNHEY and SVGAGI. The CDR3 protein is CASRPNPTVPGELFF. DNA for the CDR3: TGTGCCAGCAGACCAAACCCGACAGTACCCGGGGAGCTGTTTTTT.

This chain connects TRBV18 to TRBJ1-1, with D unclear. This CDR3 is built from 13 residues. The V end lost 3 bases, the J end lost 6 bases, and 11 bases lay between the germline ends. CDR1 is KGHSH and CDR2 is LQKENI in the germline V gene. CDR3 sequence: CASSPDRLSEAFF. Written as DNA, the CDR3 is TGTGCCAGCTCACCCGACCGCCTCTCTGAAGCTTTCTTT.

The V and J genes are TRBV19 and TRBJ2-7; TRBD1 agrees at 9 bases. Germline-derived CDR1 and CDR2 are LNHDA and SQIVND (reference sequence). There are 15 residues in the CDR3. Unmatched junction bases numbered 8, after V lost 3 bases and J lost 5 bases. CDR3 sequence: CASSITGQGINEQYF. In DNA, the CDR3 is TGTGCCAGTAGTATTACCGGACAGGGGATAAACGAGCAGTACTTC. The full variable domain, with the rest looked up from reference TRBV19 and TRBJ2-7, is DGGITQSPKYLFRKEGQNVTLSCEQNLNHDAMYWYRQDPGQGLRLIYYSQIVNDFQKGDIAEGYSVSREKKESFPLTVTSAQKNPTAFYLCASSITGQGINEQYFGPGTRLTVT.

The chain carries TRBV14 and TRBJ1-1; 8 bases are shared with TRBD1. V shed 4 bases and J 7 bases; nucleotides not matched to a gene: 11. Germline CDR1 SGHDN, CDR2 FVKESK. There are 15 residues in the CDR3. CDR3 protein: CASSPLLQGGIEAFF. CDR3 in DNA: TGTGCCAGCAGCCCCCTATTACAGGGGGGAATTGAAGCTTTCTTT.

The CDR3 is CASSDLGGRGGYTF. The CDR3 nucleotides read TGTGCCAGCAGTGACCTGGGAGGCAGGGGTGGCTACACCTTC. V usage is TRBV2 and J usage is TRBJ1-2; possibly TRBD1 for D (6 bases). The germline gives CDR1 SNHLY, CDR2 FYNNEI. V was pared by 3 bases and J by 7 bases, with 15 bases between. The CDR3 totals 14 residues.

The chain carries TRBV4-2 and TRBJ2-3, with TRBD1 identical over 9 bases. V trimming: 4 bases; J trimming: 6 bases; junction bases outside the gene matches: 8. This CDR3 region has 15 residues. Looked up from germline, CDR1 is LGHNA and CDR2 is YNFKEQ. The CDR3 region is CASSPRAGQGDTQYF. The CDR3 DNA follows: TGTGCCAGCAGCCCAAGGGCGGGACAGGGCGATACGCAGTATTTT.

The gene calls are TRBV11-1 and TRBJ2-5; 12 positions match TRBD1. The CDR3 sequence is 14 residues long. Unmatched junction bases numbered 3, after V lost 5 bases and J lost 5 bases. Per germline, CDR1 SGHAT and CDR2 FQDESV (reference sequence). CDR3 loop: CASSRDRGRETQYF. CDR3 nucleotide sequence: TGTGCCAGCAGCCGGGACAGGGGGCGGGAGACCCAGTACTTC. The full variable domain, completed using reference TRBV11-1 and TRBJ2-5, is EAEVAQSPRYKITEKSQAVAFWCDPISGHATLYWYRQILGQGPELLVQFQDESVVDDSQLPKDRFSAERLKGVDSTLKIQPAELGDSAMYLCASSRDRGRETQYFGPGTRLLVL.

The chain employs TRBV5-4 and TRBJ1-1, with D unclear. The CDR3 consists of 15 residues. V was trimmed by 0 bases and J by 0 bases, leaving 9 bases between them. Germline CDR1 reads SGHNT; CDR2 reads YYREEE (reference sequence). CDR3 nucleotide sequence: TGTGCCAGCAGCTTGGGTGGGGAAATGAACACTGAAGCTTTCTTT. Its translation is CASSLGGEMNTEAFF. Looking up the rest from reference TRBV5-4 and TRBJ1-1 gives the full variable domain: ETGVTQSPTHLIKTRGQQVTLRCSSQSGHNTVSWYQQALGQGPQFIFQYYREEENGRGNFPPRFSGLQFPNYSSELNVNALELDDSALYLCASSLGGEMNTEAFFGQGTRLTVV.

This clone was observed once. The V call is TRBV23-1, the J call TRBJ2-5; 8 bases agree with TRBD1. TRBV23-1 is known as an ORF, though its function is uncertain. The CDR3 is 19 residues long. V shed 4 bases and J 3 bases; nucleotides not matched to a gene: 19. The CDR3 region has the DNA TGCGCCAGCAGTCGGAACCACTCGTATGGGACAGGACTAAAAGAGACCCAGTACTTC. Translated: CASSRNHSYGTGLKETQYF.

This chain connects TRBV5-1 to TRBJ1-1, with D hard to call. The CDR3 spans 15 residues. CDR1 is SGHRS and CDR2 is YFSETQ in the germline V gene. Trimming left V 1 base short and J 3 bases short, with 13 bases between. The CDR3 loop is CASSLSPSWDTEAFF. In DNA, the CDR3 is TGCGCCAGCAGCTTGTCGCCCTCTTGGGACACTGAAGCTTTCTTT.

CDR3 residues: CASSLVRGGVENQPQHF. In nucleotides, the CDR3 is TGTGCCAGCAGCTTGGTTCGGGGAGGCGTGGAAAATCAGCCCCAGCATTTT. The genes are TRBV5-8 and TRBJ1-5; unclear D gene. Germline V gene data show CDR1 as SGHTS and CDR2 as YDEGEE. Between the trimmed V and J ends, which lost 0 bases and 4 bases, there was a span of 17 bases. The CDR3 extends over 17 amino acids.

This clone occurred a few times. This chain connects TRBV18 to TRBJ1-6; D gene unclear. Germline V gives CDR1 KGHSH, CDR2 LQKENI. Trimming removed 4 bases at V and 8 bases at J, with 9 bases between. The CDR3 runs to 13 residues. The CDR3 protein is CASSQVDDSPLHF. CDR3 nucleotides: TGTGCCAGCTCACAGGTAGACGATTCACCCCTCCACTTT.

DNA of the CDR3: TGTGCCAGCAGCTTAGCTACGGGAAACACTGAAGCTTTCTTT. Its protein is CASSLATGNTEAFF. The chain joins TRBV7-2 to TRBJ1-1; D gene uncertain. Germline lookup yields CDR1 SGHTA and CDR2 FQGNSA. CDR3 length: 14 amino acids. The germline V and J ends were trimmed by 0 bases and 2 bases, with 7 bases remaining between them.

The chain couples TRBV11-2 to TRBJ1-6; tentative D call: TRBD1 (5 bases). Germline CDR1 SGHAT, CDR2 FQNNGV. V lost 4 bases and J lost 7, with 14 bases in between. The CDR3 loop spans 15 amino acids. The CDR3 here is CASSSFSGLNSPLHF. The CDR3 bases are TGTGCCAGCAGCTCCTTCTCGGGGCTAAATTCACCCCTCCACTTT. Based on the CDR3 plus reference TRBV11-2 and TRBJ1-6, the full variable domain is EAGVAQSPRYKIIEKRQSVAFWCNPISGHATLYWYQQILGQGPKLLIQFQNNGVVDDSQLPKDRFSAERLKGVDSTLKIQPAKLEDSAVYLCASSSFSGLNSPLHFGNGTRLTVT.

This clone has a single count. This sequence joins TRBV2 and TRBJ1-4, with a tentative D call TRBD1 (5 bases). V was cut by 11 bases and J by 4 bases, with 14 bases left in between. The CDR3 is 13 residues long. The germline V gene has CDR1 SNHLY and CDR2 FYNNEI. The CDR3 nucleotides read TGTGCCGGGGCGGGGCACAGTAATGAAAAACTGTTTTTT. This encodes CAGAGHSNEKLFF.